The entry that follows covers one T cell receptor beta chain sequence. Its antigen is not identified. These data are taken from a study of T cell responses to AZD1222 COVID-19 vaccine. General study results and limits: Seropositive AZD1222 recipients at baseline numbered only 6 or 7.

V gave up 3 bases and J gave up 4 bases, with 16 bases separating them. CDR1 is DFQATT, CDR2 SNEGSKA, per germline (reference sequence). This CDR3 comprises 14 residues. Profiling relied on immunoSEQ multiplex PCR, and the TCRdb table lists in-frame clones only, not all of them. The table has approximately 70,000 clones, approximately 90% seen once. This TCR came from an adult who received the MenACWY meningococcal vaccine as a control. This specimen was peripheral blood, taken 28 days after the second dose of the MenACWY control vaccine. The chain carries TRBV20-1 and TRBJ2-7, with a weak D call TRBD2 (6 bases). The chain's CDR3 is CSASSGKPSYEQYF. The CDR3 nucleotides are TGCAGTGCTAGTAGCGGAAAGCCCAGTTACGAGCAGTACTTC.